Listed below are T cell receptor beta chains from one sample, sequenced in a study of shared clonotypes between healthy human individuals. Measured with immunoSEQ multiplex PCR; TCRdb has only the in-frame clones, and not every one. Here the sample spans under 1,900,000 clones, approximately 98.5% being singletons. What was sequenced was naive CD4+ T cells sorted from blood. These receptors originate from a man under 40 in good health. Both conserved end residues are part of each CDR3. The D gene is left open where the match is weak. Part of the rows lack a size; the others show once, few, many or a class for expanded clones.

j_gene	v_gene	d_gene	abundance	CDR3aa	CDR3nt
TRBJ2-6	TRBV28	TRBD1	NA	CASRTVGQGVAGANVLTF	TGTGCCAGCAGGACGGTGGGACAGGGGGTTGCTGGGGCCAACGTCCTGACTTTC
TRBJ2-3	TRBV4-2	NA	NA	CASSPYGGEGADTQYF	TGTGCCAGCAGCCCTTATGGGGGCGAAGGCGCAGATACGCAGTATTTT
TRBJ2-3	TRBV7-9	TRBD2	NA	CASSFGTSGGADTQYF	TGTGCCAGCAGCTTCGGGACTAGCGGGGGTGCAGATACGCAGTATTTT
TRBJ2-1	TRBV5-5	TRBD1	NA	CASSFRTGGLSYNEQFF	TGTGCCAGCAGCTTCCGGACAGGGGGGCTTTCCTACAATGAGCAGTTCTTC
TRBJ2-4	TRBV19	NA	NA	CASSTDGGKKAKNIQYF	TGTGCCAGTAGTACCGATGGGGGCAAAAAAGCCAAAAACATTCAGTACTTC
TRBJ2-1	TRBV9	TRBD2	NA	CASSVGLAGAPPNNEQFF	TGTGCCAGCAGCGTAGGACTAGCGGGAGCCCCCCCCAACAATGAGCAGTTCTTC
TRBJ2-3	TRBV6-6	NA	NA	CASRNRDSTDTQYF	TGTGCCAGCAGGAATAGGGACAGCACAGATACGCAGTATTTT
TRBJ2-7	TRBV28	TRBD1	NA	CASNESGQGGVEQYF	TGTGCCAGCAACGAATCGGGACAGGGTGGGGTCGAGCAGTACTTC
TRBJ2-1	TRBV7-3	TRBD2	once	CASSLWTSTNEQFF	TGTGCCAGCAGCTTATGGACTAGTACCAATGAGCAGTTCTTC
TRBJ2-1	TRBV5-1	TRBD2	NA	CASSFTQITGTRDNEQFF	TGCGCCAGCAGCTTTACACAAATTACCGGGACTAGAGACAATGAGCAGTTCTTC
TRBJ1-2	TRBV27	TRBD1	NA	CASRDRRAYGYTF	TGTGCCAGCCGGGACAGGAGAGCCTATGGCTACACCTTC
TRBJ2-7	TRBV28	NA	NA	CASSFSMGADPLNSYEQYF	TGTGCCAGCAGTTTTAGCATGGGGGCGGATCCCTTGAACTCCTACGAGCAGTACTTC
TRBJ2-7	TRBV19	TRBD1	once	CASGQGYEQYF	TGTGCCAGTGGACAGGGGTACGAGCAGTACTTC
TRBJ2-1	TRBV29-1	NA	NA	CSVVVVDRIREQFF	TGCAGCGTTGTTGTTGTAGACAGGATAAGAGAGCAGTTCTTC
TRBJ2-3	TRBV5-4	NA	NA	CASSLEASGTDTQYF	TGTGCCAGCAGCTTGGAAGCTAGCGGCACAGATACGCAGTATTTT
TRBJ2-7	TRBV28	NA	NA	CATQGFYEQYF	TGTGCCACGCAGGGCTTCTACGAGCAGTACTTC
TRBJ2-1	TRBV7-6	NA	NA	CASSLGPNYEQFF	TGTGCCAGCAGCTTAGGCCCTAACTATGAGCAGTTCTTC